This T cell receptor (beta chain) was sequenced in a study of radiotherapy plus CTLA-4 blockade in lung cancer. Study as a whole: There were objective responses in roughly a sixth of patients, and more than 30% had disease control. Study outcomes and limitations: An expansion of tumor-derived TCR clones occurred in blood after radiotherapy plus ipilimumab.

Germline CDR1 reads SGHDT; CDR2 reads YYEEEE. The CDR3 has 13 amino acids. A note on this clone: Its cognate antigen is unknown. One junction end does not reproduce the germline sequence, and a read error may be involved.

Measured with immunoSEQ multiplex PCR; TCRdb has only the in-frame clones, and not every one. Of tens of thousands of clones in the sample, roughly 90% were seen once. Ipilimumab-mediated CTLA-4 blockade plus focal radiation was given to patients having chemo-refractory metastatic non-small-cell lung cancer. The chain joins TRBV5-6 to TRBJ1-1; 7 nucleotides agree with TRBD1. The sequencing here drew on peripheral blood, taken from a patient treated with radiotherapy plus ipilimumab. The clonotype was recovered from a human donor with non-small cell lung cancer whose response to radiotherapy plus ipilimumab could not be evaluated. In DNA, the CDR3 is TGTGCCAGCAGATTGGACAGGTGGGCAGAAGCTTTCTTT. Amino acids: CASRLDRWAEAFF.